This TCR beta chain is from a study of early T cells in non-severe SARS-CoV-2 infection. As for the study in general: With bulk RNA from unsorted whole blood as input, sequencing yielded unpaired chains.

TCRdb redid the calling of the 5' RACE reads with MiXCR, one entry per CDR3 protein. The table includes around 99,000 distinct CDR3 sequences, around 10% detected once. This clonotype was counted between two and nine times. Germline loops: CDR1 SNHLY, CDR2 FYNNEI. V shed 8 bases and J shed 0 bases, with 12 bases lying between them. The CDR3 length is 14 residues. Sequencing was done on a sample of whole blood. The clonotype originates from an adult who was a healthcare worker with PCR-confirmed SARS-CoV-2 infection or an uninfected control (not recorded which). The rearrangement uses TRBV2 and TRBJ2-3, with a weak D call TRBD1 (5 bases). The CDR3 DNA sequence: TGTGCCAGCGCAGACAGCCTGAGCACAGATACGCAGTATTTT. As protein: CASADSLSTDTQYF.